These 17 T cell receptor beta chains came from one sample sequenced in a study of OX40 agonist ivuxolimab in advanced cancers. The receptor library was made with the immunoSEQ multiplex PCR assay. TCRdb provides this immuneACCESS table in a form limited to in-frame rearrangements. Some clones are lacking; in checked studies, under half of them reflect an unresolved V gene, and why the rest are absent is not known. This sample has 65,000 to 80,000 clones in its table, and around 86% of those were observed once. The ten largest clones represent around 0.8% of the sample. The sample consisted of CD4+ or CD8+ T cells sorted from blood, taken in a trial of the OX40 agonist ivuxolimab. The receptors stem from an adult with an advanced solid tumor such as melanoma, head and neck, liver or kidney cancer.

This clone was observed a few times. The V and J genes are TRBV11-3 and TRBJ2-2, with 9 nucleotides matching TRBD1. CDR3 length equals 16 residues. V was pared by 3 bases and J by 1 base, with 3 bases of the junction left unmatched. Germline V lookup: CDR1 SGHNT, CDR2 YENEEA. The CDR3 nucleotides are TGTGCCAGCAGCTTCCCGACAGGGGGGAACACCGGGGAGCTGTTTTTT. Its translation is CASSFPTGGNTGELFF. The full variable domain, in which reference TRBV11-3 and TRBJ2-2 provide the parts outside the CDR3, is EAGVVQSPRYKIIEKKQPVAFWCNPISGHNTLYWYLQNLGQGPELLIRYENEEAVDDSQLPKDRFSAERLKGVDSTLKIQPAELGDSAVYLCASSFPTGGNTGELFFGEGSRLTVL.

The V gene is TRBV10-2, the J gene TRBJ2-7; 10 bases line up with TRBD2. The length of the CDR3 is 14 residues. Germline loops: CDR1 WSHSY, CDR2 SAAADI. The V segment lost 5 bases and the J segment 1 base; nucleotides outside the gene matches: 2. The CDR3 DNA reads TGCGCCAGCAGTTTAGCGGGGGGTTCCTACGAGCAGTACTTC. Residues: CASSLAGGSYEQYF.

V and J are TRBV2 and TRBJ2-3; TRBD2 matches at 12 bases. V lost 2 bases and J lost 5; bases outside the gene matches: 2. CDR1 and CDR2 (germline): SNHLY, FYNNEI. The CDR3 is made up of 15 amino acids. CDR3 sequence reads: CASSELAGGQDTQYF. CDR3 DNA: TGTGCCAGCAGTGAACTAGCGGGGGGGCAAGATACGCAGTATTTT.

This clone appeared once. The chain combines TRBV6-6 with TRBJ2-7; 11 bases are a match to TRBD1. The germline V gene has CDR1 MNHNY and CDR2 SVGAGI (reference sequence). This CDR3 is built from 14 residues. Trimming took 6 bases from V and 3 from J; bases not matched to a gene: 4. The CDR3 region has the DNA TGTGCCAGCAGACCGGGACAGGGGGACTACGAGCAGTACTTC. Its translation: CASRPGQGDYEQYF.

The chain joins TRBV18 to TRBJ2-5, with D possibly being TRBD2 (5 bases). V dropped 3 bases and J dropped 1 base, with 18 bases sitting between them. The CDR3 has 17 amino acids. The germline CDR1 and CDR2 sequences are KGHSH and LQKENI. CDR3 coding DNA: TGTGCCAGCTCACCCGGCCGGGGAGTGGTTGGCCAAGAGACCCAGTACTTC. This codes for CASSPGRGVVGQETQYF.

The chain couples TRBV19 to TRBJ2-7, with 12 nucleotides matching TRBD2. Germline trimming cut 5 bases from V and 5 bases from J; bases unmatched to any gene: 7. This CDR3 region has 15 residues. CDR1 LNHDA and CDR2 SQIVND come from the germline V gene (reference sequence). The CDR3 here is CASSVTSGRQNEQYF. Here the CDR3 DNA reads TGTGCCAGTAGTGTAACTAGCGGGAGGCAGAACGAGCAGTACTTC.

The chain links TRBV7-3 to TRBJ2-3; D uncertain. Germline V lookup: CDR1 SGHTA, CDR2 FQGTGA. Trimming removed 3 bases from V and 2 bases from J, with 6 bases in between. This CDR3 region has 13 residues. CDR3 coding DNA: TGTGCCAGCAGCTTGGGTGCCACAGATACGCAGTATTTT. Amino acid sequence: CASSLGATDTQYF.

In DNA, the CDR3 is TGTGCCAGCTCTAGTCAGGCGGGTGGAAGCTATGGCTACACCTTC. Amino acid sequence: CASSSQAGGSYGYTF. The chain has TRBV6-1 and TRBJ1-2; D is ambiguous. In germline, CDR1 is MNHNS, CDR2 SASEGT. V lost 8 bases, J lost 4 bases, and 20 bases lay in between. The CDR3 sequence is 15 residues long.

With respect to this clone: The sample holds other DNA sequences that translate to the same CDR3. The rearrangement links TRBV6-5 to TRBJ2-3, with unresolved D. CDR1 is MNHEY and CDR2 is SVGAGI in the germline V gene. Between the trimmed V and J ends, which lost 5 bases and 1 base, there was a span of 4 bases. This CDR3 comprises 12 residues. The CDR3 region has the DNA TGTGCCAGCAGTCCCCGCACAGATACGCAGTATTTT. Translation gives CASSPRTDTQYF.

This chain uses TRBV28 with TRBJ2-7; no clear D gene. CDR1 is MDHEN and CDR2 is SYDVKM in the germline V gene. CDR3 length: 12 residues. Between the trimmed V and J ends, which lost 2 bases and 7 bases, there was a span of 9 bases. CDR3 protein: CASSLRFLEQYF. CDR3 nucleotide sequence: TGTGCCAGCAGTTTACGGTTCTTGGAGCAGTACTTC. The complete variable domain, with remaining parts taken from reference TRBV28 and TRBJ2-7, reads DVKVTQSSRYLVKRTGEKVFLECVQDMDHENMFWYRQDPGLGLRLIYFSYDVKMKEKGDIPEGYSVSREKKERFSLILESASTNQTSMYLCASSLRFLEQYFGPGTRLTVT.

The rearrangement uses TRBV11-1 and TRBJ1-1; D is undetermined. Trimming stripped 6 bases from V and 4 bases from J, with 15 bases between. Germline V gene data show CDR1 as SGHAT and CDR2 as FQDESV (reference sequence). CDR3 length: 14 amino acids. As DNA, the CDR3 is TGTGCCAGCAGAGACTTATTTGAAGGCACTGAAGCTTTCTTT. Translating gives CASRDLFEGTEAFF.

The V call is TRBV10-2, the J call TRBJ1-5; D gene uncertain. Deletions cut 2 bases from V and 3 bases from J, with 11 bases between. This CDR3 has 15 residues. Germline V gene lookup returns CDR1 WSHSY and CDR2 SAAADI. The CDR3 is CASSESGIPNQPQHF. In DNA form, the CDR3 reads TGCGCCAGCAGTGAGAGCGGAATTCCCAATCAGCCCCAGCATTTT.

In nucleotides, the CDR3 is TGTGCCAGCTCACCACCGGCAGATTCCCCAGCGGGTACGCAGTATTTT. Translated, it gives CASSPPADSPAGTQYF. The chain is built from TRBV18 and TRBJ2-3; D may be TRBD2 (6 bases). The germline gives CDR1 KGHSH, CDR2 LQKENI. V lost 0 bases, J lost 8 bases, and 18 bases lay in between. The CDR3 totals 16 residues.

This clone was seen more than once but under ten times. The chain recombines TRBV30 with TRBJ1-1; possibly TRBD1 for D (5 bases). The CDR3 length is 14 residues. Germline assignment: CDR1 GTSNPN and CDR2 SVGIG (reference sequence). V lost 0 bases to trimming and J lost 4 bases, with 12 bases between them. This chain's CDR3 is CAWSVKGFSTEAFF. In nucleotides, the CDR3 is TGTGCCTGGAGTGTAAAGGGGTTTAGCACTGAAGCTTTCTTT.

This rearrangement joins TRBV20-1 to TRBJ2-5; D not resolved. The ends were cut back, 2 bases at V and 2 bases at J, with 3 bases in the middle. Germline CDR1 reads DFQATT; CDR2 reads SNEGSKA (reference sequence). The CDR3 extends over 11 amino acids. For the CDR3, the DNA is TGCAGTGCTAGATCTCAAGAGACCCAGTACTTC. It encodes CSARSQETQYF.

This clone was found once. This chain connects TRBV9 to TRBJ2-1; TRBD2 aligns across 10 bases. Per germline, CDR1 SGDLS and CDR2 YYNGEE. CDR3 size: 16 residues. V gave up 3 bases and J gave up 2 bases; unmatched junction bases: 5. The CDR3 protein is CASSALLAGAYNEQFF. The CDR3 region has the DNA TGTGCCAGCAGCGCCCTCCTAGCGGGGGCCTACAATGAGCAGTTCTTC. Complete variable domain (other parts from reference TRBV9 and TRBJ2-1): DSGVTQTPKHLITATGQRVTLRCSPRSGDLSVYWYQQSLDQGLQFLIQYYNGEERAKGNILERFSAQQFPDLHSELNLSSLELGDSALYFCASSALLAGAYNEQFFGPGTRLTVL.

This sequence joins TRBV19 and TRBJ2-2, with D maybe TRBD1 (5 bases). This CDR3 region has 16 residues. Germline CDR1 is LNHDA and CDR2 is SQIVND (reference sequence). Between the trimmed V and J ends, which lost 1 base and 3 bases, there was a span of 12 bases. CDR3 loop: CASSIVQGLDTGELFF. The CDR3 DNA reads as TGTGCCAGTAGTATAGTGCAGGGTTTAGACACCGGGGAGCTGTTTTTT.